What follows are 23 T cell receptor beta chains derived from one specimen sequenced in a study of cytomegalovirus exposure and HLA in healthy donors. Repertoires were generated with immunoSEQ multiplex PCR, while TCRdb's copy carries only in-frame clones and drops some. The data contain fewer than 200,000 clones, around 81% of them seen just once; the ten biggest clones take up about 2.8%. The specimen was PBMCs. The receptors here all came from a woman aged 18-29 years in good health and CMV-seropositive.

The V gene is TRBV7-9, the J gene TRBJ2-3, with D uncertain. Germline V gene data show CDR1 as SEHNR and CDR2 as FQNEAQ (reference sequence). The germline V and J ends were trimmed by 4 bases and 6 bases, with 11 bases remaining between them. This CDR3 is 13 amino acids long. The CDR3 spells CASSSSRIDTQYF. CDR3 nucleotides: TGTGCCAGCAGCTCATCTAGAATCGATACGCAGTATTTT. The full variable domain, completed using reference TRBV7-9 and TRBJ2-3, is DTGVSQNPRHKITKRGQNVTFRCDPISEHNRLYWYRQTLGQGPEFLTYFQNEAQLEKSRLLSDRFSAERPKGSFSTLEIQRTEQGDSAMYLCASSSSRIDTQYFGPGTRLTVL.

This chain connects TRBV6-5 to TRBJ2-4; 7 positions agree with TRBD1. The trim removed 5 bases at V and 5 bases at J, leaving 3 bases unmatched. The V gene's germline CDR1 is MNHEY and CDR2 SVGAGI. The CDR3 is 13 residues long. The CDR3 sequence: CASSRTGQNIQYF. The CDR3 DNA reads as TGTGCCAGCAGTCGGACAGGTCAAAACATTCAGTACTTC.

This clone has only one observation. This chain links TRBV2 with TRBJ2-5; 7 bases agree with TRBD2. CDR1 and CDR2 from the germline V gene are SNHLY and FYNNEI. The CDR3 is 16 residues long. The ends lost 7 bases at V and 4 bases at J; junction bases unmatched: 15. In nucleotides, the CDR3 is TGTGCCAGCACACCGAGGCGCCTAGCGGTAGTAGAGACCCAGTACTTC. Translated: CASTPRRLAVVETQYF.

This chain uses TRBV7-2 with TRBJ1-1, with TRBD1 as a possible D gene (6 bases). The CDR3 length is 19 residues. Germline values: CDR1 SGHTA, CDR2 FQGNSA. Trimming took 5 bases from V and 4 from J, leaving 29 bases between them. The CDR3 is CASSRTPHDKTGGSTEAFF. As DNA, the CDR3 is TGTGCCAGCAGCCGAACCCCCCATGATAAGACAGGCGGGAGCACTGAAGCTTTCTTT.

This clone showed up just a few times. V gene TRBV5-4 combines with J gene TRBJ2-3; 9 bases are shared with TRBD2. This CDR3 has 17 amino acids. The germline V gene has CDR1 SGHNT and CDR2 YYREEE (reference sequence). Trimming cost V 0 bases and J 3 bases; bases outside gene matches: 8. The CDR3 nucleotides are TGTGCCAGCAGCTTGGTTCTAGCGGGATTGAGTACAGATACGCAGTATTTT. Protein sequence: CASSLVLAGLSTDTQYF. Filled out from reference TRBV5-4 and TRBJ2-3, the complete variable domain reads ETGVTQSPTHLIKTRGQQVTLRCSSQSGHNTVSWYQQALGQGPQFIFQYYREEENGRGNFPPRFSGLQFPNYSSELNVNALELDDSALYLCASSLVLAGLSTDTQYFGPGTRLTVL.

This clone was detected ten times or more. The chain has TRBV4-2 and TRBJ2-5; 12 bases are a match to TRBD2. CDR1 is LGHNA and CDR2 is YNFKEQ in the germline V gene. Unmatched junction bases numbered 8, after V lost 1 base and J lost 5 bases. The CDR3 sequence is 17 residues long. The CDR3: CASSQVSSGGVEETQYF. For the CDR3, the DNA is TGTGCCAGCAGCCAAGTCTCTAGCGGGGGGGTCGAGGAGACCCAGTACTTC.

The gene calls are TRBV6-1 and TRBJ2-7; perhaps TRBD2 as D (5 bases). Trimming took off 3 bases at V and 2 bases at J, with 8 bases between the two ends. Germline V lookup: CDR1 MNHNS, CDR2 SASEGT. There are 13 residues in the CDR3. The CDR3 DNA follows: TGTGCCAGCAGTGATATCGGGGCCTACGAGCAGTACTTC. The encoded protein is CASSDIGAYEQYF.

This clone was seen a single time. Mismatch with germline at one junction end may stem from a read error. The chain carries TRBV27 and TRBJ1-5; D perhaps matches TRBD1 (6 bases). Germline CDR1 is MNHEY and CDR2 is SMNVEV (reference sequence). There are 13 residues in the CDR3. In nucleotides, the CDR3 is TGTGCCAGCAGTTTAGCGATGGGGGCCCCTCGTTTCTTT. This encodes CASSLAMGAPRFF.

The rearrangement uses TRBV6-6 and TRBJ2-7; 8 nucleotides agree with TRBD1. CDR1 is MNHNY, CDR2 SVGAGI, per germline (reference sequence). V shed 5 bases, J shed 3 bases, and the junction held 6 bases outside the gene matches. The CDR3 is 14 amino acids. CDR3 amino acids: CASSTGQGNYEQYF. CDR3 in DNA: TGTGCCAGCAGTACCGGACAGGGAAACTACGAGCAGTACTTC.

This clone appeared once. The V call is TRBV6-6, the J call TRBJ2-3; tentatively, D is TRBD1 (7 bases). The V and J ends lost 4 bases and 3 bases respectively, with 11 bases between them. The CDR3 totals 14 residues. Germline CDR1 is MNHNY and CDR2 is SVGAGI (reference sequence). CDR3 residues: CASSFRGETDTQYF. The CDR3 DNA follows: TGTGCCAGCAGTTTCAGGGGGGAGACAGATACGCAGTATTTT.

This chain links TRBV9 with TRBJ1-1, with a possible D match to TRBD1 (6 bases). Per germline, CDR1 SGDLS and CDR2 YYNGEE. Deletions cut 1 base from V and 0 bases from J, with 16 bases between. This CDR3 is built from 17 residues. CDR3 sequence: CASSVSPLTGMNTEAFF. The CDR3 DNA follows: TGTGCCAGCAGCGTAAGTCCCCTGACAGGAATGAACACTGAAGCTTTCTTT.

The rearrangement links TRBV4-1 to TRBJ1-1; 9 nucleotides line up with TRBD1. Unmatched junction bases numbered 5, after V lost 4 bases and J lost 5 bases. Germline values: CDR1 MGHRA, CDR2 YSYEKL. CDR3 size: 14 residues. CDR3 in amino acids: CASSRGTGRTEAFF. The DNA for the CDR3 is TGCGCCAGCAGCCGCGGGACAGGGAGGACTGAAGCTTTCTTT.

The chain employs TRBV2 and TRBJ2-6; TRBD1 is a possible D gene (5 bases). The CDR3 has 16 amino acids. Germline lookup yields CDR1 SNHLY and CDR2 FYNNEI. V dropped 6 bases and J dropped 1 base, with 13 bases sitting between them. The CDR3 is CASSAHSGSGANVLTF. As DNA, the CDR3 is TGTGCCAGCAGCGCCCACTCAGGGTCTGGGGCCAACGTCCTGACTTTC. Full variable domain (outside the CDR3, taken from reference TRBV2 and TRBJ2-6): EPEVTQTPSHQVTQMGQEVILRCVPISNHLYFYWYRQILGQKVEFLVSFYNNEISEKSEIFDDQFSVERPDGSNFTLKIRSTKLEDSAMYFCASSAHSGSGANVLTFGAGSRLTVL.

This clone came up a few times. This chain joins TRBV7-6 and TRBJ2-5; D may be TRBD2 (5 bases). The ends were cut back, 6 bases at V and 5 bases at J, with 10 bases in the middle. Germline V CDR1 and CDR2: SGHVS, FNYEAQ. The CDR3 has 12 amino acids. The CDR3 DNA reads TGTGCCAGCAGTCATAGCGCGGAGACCCAGTACTTC. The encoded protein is CASSHSAETQYF.

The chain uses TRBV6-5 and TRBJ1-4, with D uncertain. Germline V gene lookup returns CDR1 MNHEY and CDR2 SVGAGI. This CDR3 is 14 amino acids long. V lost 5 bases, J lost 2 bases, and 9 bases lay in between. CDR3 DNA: TGTGCCAGCAGTAGCTCTAGGACTAATGAAAAACTGTTTTTT. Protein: CASSSSRTNEKLFF.

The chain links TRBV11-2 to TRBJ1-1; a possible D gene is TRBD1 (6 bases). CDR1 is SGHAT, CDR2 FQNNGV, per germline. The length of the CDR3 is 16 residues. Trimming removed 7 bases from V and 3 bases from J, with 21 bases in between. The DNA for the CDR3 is TGTGCCAGCACCTTGGACGGGAGGGGGATGGACACTGAAGCTTTCTTT. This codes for CASTLDGRGMDTEAFF.

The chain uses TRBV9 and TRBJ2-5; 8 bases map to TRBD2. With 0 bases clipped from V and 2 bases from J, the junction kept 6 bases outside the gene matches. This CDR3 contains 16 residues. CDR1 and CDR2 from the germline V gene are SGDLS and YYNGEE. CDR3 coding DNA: TGTGCCAGCAGCGTAGCGGGGGGGCAAGGGCAAGAGACCCAGTACTTC. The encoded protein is CASSVAGGQGQETQYF.

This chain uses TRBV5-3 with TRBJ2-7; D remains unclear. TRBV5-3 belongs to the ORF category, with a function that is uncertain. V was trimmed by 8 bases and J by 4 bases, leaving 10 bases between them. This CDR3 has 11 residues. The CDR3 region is CASSTVYEQYF. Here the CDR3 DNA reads TGTGCCAGCTCTACAGTGTACGAGCAGTACTTC.

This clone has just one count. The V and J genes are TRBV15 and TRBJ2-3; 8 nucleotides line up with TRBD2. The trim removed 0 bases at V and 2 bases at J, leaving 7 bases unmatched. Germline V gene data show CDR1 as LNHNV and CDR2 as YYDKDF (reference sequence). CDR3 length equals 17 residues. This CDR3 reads CATSRDVGGAPTDTQYF. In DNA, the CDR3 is TGTGCCACCAGCAGAGACGTCGGGGGGGCCCCCACAGATACGCAGTATTTT.

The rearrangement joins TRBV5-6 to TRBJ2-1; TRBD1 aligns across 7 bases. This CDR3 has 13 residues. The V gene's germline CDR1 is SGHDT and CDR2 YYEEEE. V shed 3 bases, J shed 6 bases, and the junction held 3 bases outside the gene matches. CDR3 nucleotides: TGTGCCAGCAGCTCCGGGACAGCCAATGAGCAGTTCTTC. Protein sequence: CASSSGTANEQFF.

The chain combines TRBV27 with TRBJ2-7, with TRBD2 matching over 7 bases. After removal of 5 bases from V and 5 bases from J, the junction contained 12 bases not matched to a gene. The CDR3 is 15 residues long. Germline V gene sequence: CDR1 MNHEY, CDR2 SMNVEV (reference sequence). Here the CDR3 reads CASSRVAGEFNEQYF. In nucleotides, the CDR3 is TGTGCCAGCAGTCGGGTGGCGGGGGAGTTCAACGAGCAGTACTTC.

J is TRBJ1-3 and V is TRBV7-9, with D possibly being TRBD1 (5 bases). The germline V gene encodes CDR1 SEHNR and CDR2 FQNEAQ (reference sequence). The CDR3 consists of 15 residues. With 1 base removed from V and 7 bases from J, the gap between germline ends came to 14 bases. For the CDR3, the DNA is TGTGCCAGCAGCTTAGAGCAGGGTGGTGGCAACACCATATATTTT. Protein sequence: CASSLEQGGGNTIYF.

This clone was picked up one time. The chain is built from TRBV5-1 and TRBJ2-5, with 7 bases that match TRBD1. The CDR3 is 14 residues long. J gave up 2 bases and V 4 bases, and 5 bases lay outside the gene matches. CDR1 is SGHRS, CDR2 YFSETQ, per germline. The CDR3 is CASSRPGQQETQYF. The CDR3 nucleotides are TGCGCCAGCAGCCGACCGGGACAGCAAGAGACCCAGTACTTC. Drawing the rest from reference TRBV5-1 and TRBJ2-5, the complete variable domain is KAGVTQTPRYLIKTRGQQVTLSCSPISGHRSVSWYQQTPGQGLQFLFEYFSETQRNKGNFPGRFSGRQFSNSRSEMNVSTLELGDSALYLCASSRPGQQETQYFGPGTRLLVL.